The 6 T cell receptor beta chains listed next were all sequenced from one sample in a study of cytomegalovirus exposure and HLA in healthy donors. PCR primers comprised 60 Vbeta and 13 Jbeta primers. TCRdb's copy holds only in-frame clones and misses some; the assay was immunoSEQ multiplex PCR. The sample records about 190,000 clones, over 70% being singletons. Sequenced material: PBMCs. These receptors originate from a woman aged 18-29 years in good health and CMV-seronegative.

This clone was detected only a few times. The CDR3 DNA follows: TGTGCCAGCAGCTTGGACAGCGGGCCGAGCTCCTACGAGCAGTACTTC. Its translation is CASSLDSGPSSYEQYF. The genes are TRBV5-4 and TRBJ2-7; D possibly corresponds to TRBD2 (6 bases). Trimming cost V 0 bases and J 0 bases, with 13 bases left between them. The length of the CDR3 is 16 residues. From germline, CDR1 is SGHNT and CDR2 YYREEE (reference sequence).

This clone was seen only a few times. The chain couples TRBV28 to TRBJ2-7; D possibly corresponds to TRBD1 (7 bases). Trimming cost V 8 bases and J 4 bases, with 15 bases left between them. This CDR3 spans 13 amino acids. The germline V gene has CDR1 MDHEN and CDR2 SYDVKM. The CDR3 spells CASRTAGGYEQYF. DNA for the CDR3: TGTGCCAGCCGAACCGCAGGGGGGTACGAGCAGTACTTC. Full variable domain (remainder filled in from reference TRBV28 and TRBJ2-7): DVKVTQSSRYLVKRTGEKVFLECVQDMDHENMFWYRQDPGLGLRLIYFSYDVKMKEKGDIPEGYSVSREKKERFSLILESASTNQTSMYLCASRTAGGYEQYFGPGTRLTVT.

This sequence joins TRBV19 and TRBJ1-2; TRBD1 aligns across 9 bases. J was trimmed by 5 bases and V by 4 bases; bases with no gene match: 8. The CDR3 totals 15 residues. Germline assignment: CDR1 LNHDA and CDR2 SQIVND (reference sequence). CDR3 coding DNA: TGTGCCAGTAGTAGACAGGGGGGCAACTGGTATGGCTACACCTTC. Amino acid sequence: CASSRQGGNWYGYTF. Drawing the rest from reference TRBV19 and TRBJ1-2, the complete variable domain is DGGITQSPKYLFRKEGQNVTLSCEQNLNHDAMYWYRQDPGQGLRLIYYSQIVNDFQKGDIAEGYSVSREKKESFPLTVTSAQKNPTAFYLCASSRQGGNWYGYTFGSGTRLTVV.

The chain recombines TRBV19 with TRBJ2-1, with D possibly TRBD2 on 5 matching bases. Trimming shortened V by 6 bases and J by 5 bases, and 20 bases separated the two germline ends. Germline V gene sequence: CDR1 LNHDA, CDR2 SQIVND (reference sequence). This CDR3 is 16 amino acids long. Written as DNA, the CDR3 is TGTGCCAGTAGAATATGCGTGTTACTAGTCGACAATGAGCAGTTCTTC. Amino acid sequence: CASRICVLLVDNEQFF.

Comments on this clone: The sample carries other DNA sequences with the same CDR3. This chain joins TRBV7-2 and TRBJ2-5; 12 nucleotides agree with TRBD2. The CDR3 loop spans 16 amino acids. CDR1 SGHTA and CDR2 FQGNSA come from the germline V gene. V lost 5 bases to trimming and J lost 1 base; unmatched junction nucleotides: 5. CDR3 loop: CASSPLLAGGQETQYF. The CDR3 bases are TGTGCCAGCAGCCCGTTACTAGCGGGGGGCCAAGAGACCCAGTACTTC. The complete variable domain, with remaining parts taken from reference TRBV7-2 and TRBJ2-5, reads GAGVSQSPSNKVTEKGKDVELRCDPISGHTALYWYRQSLGQGLEFLIYFQGNSAPDKSGLPSDRFSAERTGGSVSTLTIQRTQQEDSAVYLCASSPLLAGGQETQYFGPGTRLLVL.

V is TRBV4-1 and J is TRBJ1-6; D ambiguous. The CDR3 has 16 residues. Per the germline V gene, CDR1 is MGHRA and CDR2 is YSYEKL. Trimming stripped 6 bases from V and 3 bases from J, with 15 bases between. CDR3 amino acids: CASRPGEGNYNSPLHF. The CDR3 DNA is TGCGCCAGCAGGCCCGGAGAGGGCAACTATAATTCACCCCTCCACTTT.